This is a list of T cell receptor beta chains from one sample in a study of CD8+CD57+ T cells in acquired aplastic anemia. In TCRdb, the reads were re-called with MiXCR into one record per CDR3 protein. The sample comprises about 190,000 distinct CDR3 sequences, approximately 52% of which are singletons, and 16% rests with the top ten. Sequenced input: sorted CD4+, CD8+, or CD8+CD57+ T cells (not recorded which) from PBMCs. The receptors originated from a human donor in good health, serving as a control. Both conserved end residues are part of each CDR3. A D gene is named only where the DNA matches it firmly. The size of a clone is reported for some rows only, either as once, few or many, or as a class for expanded clones.

clone size,CDR3 length,D gene,J gene,V gene,CDR3 DNA,CDR3 protein
-,13,-,TRBJ2-7,TRBV9,TGTGCCGGCAGCCTGGATAGTAACTACGAGCAGTACTTC,CAGSLDSNYEQYF
-,14,-,TRBJ1-2,TRBV19,TGTGCCAGTAGTATAGGGACAATTAACTATGGCTACACCTTC,CASSIGTINYGYTF
many,15,TRBD1,TRBJ1-5,TRBV5-1,TGCGCCAGCAGCGCAACCGGGACAGGGGGCCAGCCCCAGCATTTT,CASSATGTGGQPQHF
many,17,TRBD2,TRBJ2-5,TRBV5-4,TGTGCCAGCAGCCACCTTATGACTAGCGGGGGGGAAGAGACCCAGTACTTC,CASSHLMTSGGEETQYF
once,15,TRBD2,TRBJ2-1,TRBV2,TGTGCCAGCAGCTACGGGACTATCTCCTACAATGAGCAGTTCTTC,CASSYGTISYNEQFF
-,14,-,TRBJ1-2,TRBV6-5,TGTGCCAGCAGTTATCGCCCAGGGAACTATGGCTACACCTTC,CASSYRPGNYGYTF
-,17,-,TRBJ1-1,TRBV4-3,TGCGCCAGCAGCCAAGATAAGCGACAGAAGATGAACACTGAAGCTTTCTTT,CASSQDKRQKMNTEAFF
-,16,TRBD2,TRBJ2-1,TRBV7-9,TGTGCCAGCAGCTGGCGGACTAGCGGGGGATACAATGAGCAGTTCTTC,CASSWRTSGGYNEQFF
few,15,TRBD1,TRBJ2-7,TRBV3-1,TGTGCCAGCAGCCCCAGCGGGACAGGGGGCCACGAGCAGTACTTC,CASSPSGTGGHEQYF
-,15,TRBD2,TRBJ2-3,TRBV7-2,TGTGCCAGCAGCATTTCTAGCGGGGGGACAGATACGCAGTATTTT,CASSISSGGTDTQYF
-,13,TRBD1,TRBJ2-1,TRBV7-6,TGTGCCAGCAGCGGAGGACAGGCGACACAGCAGTTCTTC,CASSGGQATQQFF
many,15,-,TRBJ1-4,TRBV20-1,TGCAGTGCTAGAGGGACGACTGCAACTAATGAAAAACTGTTTTTT,CSARGTTATNEKLFF
-,14,-,TRBJ1-1,TRBV12-3/TRBV12-4,TGTGCCAGCAGTTTAGGGGGGGATTGGGGCCAAACTTTCTTT,CASSLGGDWGQTFF
-,16,TRBD1,TRBJ2-7,TRBV18,TGTGCCAGCTCACCATCGGGACAGGGTAAGAACAGCGAGCAGTACTTC,CASSPSGQGKNSEQYF
-,12,-,TRBJ1-2,TRBV7-2,TGTGCCAGCAGCTTACAGGGCTCTGGAAACACCTTC,CASSLQGSGNTF
-,14,-,TRBJ1-4,TRBV5-1,TGCGCCGGCAAACCGACAGTCCTAGGGGAAAAACTGTTTTTT,CAGKPTVLGEKLFF
-,13,-,TRBJ2-5,TRBV7-2,TGTGCCAGCAGCGGCCAGGGTTCGGAGACCCAGTACTTC,CASSGQGSETQYF
-,14,TRBD1,TRBJ1-2,TRBV20-1,TGCAGTGCTAGATCCGGGACAGGGGGCAGTGGCTACACCTTC,CSARSGTGGSGYTF
-,14,TRBD1,TRBJ1-2,TRBV2,TGTGCCAGCAGTGGAGAGACAGGGGTAAGCGGCTACACCTTC,CASSGETGVSGYTF
few,13,TRBD1,TRBJ1-1,TRBV19,TGTGCCAGTAGTAACCAGGGGGGCACTGAAGCTTTCTTT,CASSNQGGTEAFF
-,14,-,TRBJ1-1,TRBV10-3,TGTGCCATCAGGGGGACTAGCGGGGGGACTGAAGCTTTCTTT,CAIRGTSGGTEAFF
-,15,TRBD1,TRBJ1-2,TRBV6-5,TGTGCCAGCAGTTACGCCGACAGGGATAATCTCGGCTACACCTTC,CASSYADRDNLGYTF
-,15,-,TRBJ2-3,TRBV7-9,TGTGCCAGCAGCTTAGCTCGGACAGTTACAGATACGCAGTATTTT,CASSLARTVTDTQYF
few,16,TRBD2,TRBJ2-3,TRBV2,TGTGCCAGCAGTGGGTGGGGGGGATCCTCCTACAATGAGCAGTATTTT,CASSGWGGSSYNEQYF
-,11,-,TRBJ2-3,TRBV7-8,TGTGCCAGCGTTAGCATAGATACGCAGTATTTT,CASVSIDTQYF
-,15,-,TRBJ2-1,TRBV20-1,TGCAGTGCTAGCGGGGGTTGGAAGTATCGGAATGAGCAGTTCTTC,CSASGGWKYRNEQFF
-,15,-,TRBJ1-2,TRBV10-3,TGTGCCATCAGTGAGGCGATAGGTGGAAGTTATGGCTACACCTTC,CAISEAIGGSYGYTF
few,15,-,TRBJ2-7,TRBV20-1,TGCAGTGTCCCCGTGGGGGCGGGGCGTTCCTACGAGCAGTACTTC,CSVPVGAGRSYEQYF